These 27 T cell receptor beta chains share one sample of origin, sequenced in a study of neurological immune-mediated disorders. TCRdb ran MiXCR on the 5' RACE reads and lists one entry per CDR3 protein. This sample has approximately 89,000 distinct CDR3 sequences, with about 4.5% found just once. The time point: longitudinal time-point 3. The sample consisted of PBMCs. Every receptor here comes from an older woman with multiple sclerosis.

This clonotype was counted many times. The chain employs TRBV15 and TRBJ1-3, with a tentative D call TRBD1 (6 bases). The CDR3 runs 13 residues. V was pared by 10 bases and J by 4 bases, with 14 bases between. The V gene's germline CDR1 is LNHNV and CDR2 YYDKDF (reference sequence). The CDR3 spells CAIPQGPGNTIYF. CDR3 nucleotides: TGTGCCATCCCTCAGGGGCCGGGAAACACCATATATTTT.

This clonotype was seen ten or more times. This chain joins TRBV20-1 and TRBJ1-5; D is undetermined. Per germline, CDR1 DFQATT and CDR2 SNEGSKA (reference sequence). This CDR3 region has 13 residues. Trimming left V 3 bases short and J 2 bases short, with 8 bases between. As DNA, the CDR3 is TGCAGTGCTAGTCGGATAGGCAATCAGCCCCAGCATTTT. Its translation is CSASRIGNQPQHF.

This clonotype was counted many times. The genes are TRBV6-2 or TRBV6-3 and TRBJ2-7, with 9 bases aligning to TRBD1. In germline, CDR1 is MNHEY, CDR2 SVGEGT. The CDR3 runs to 16 residues. Trimming took 6 bases from V and 1 from J; bases not matched to a gene: 10. The CDR3 DNA reads TGTGCCAGCAGCCTGGGACAGGGAGGAAGGTCCTACGAGCAGTACTTC. Its translation is CASSLGQGGRSYEQYF.

The table lists this clonotype with many counts. The V gene is TRBV9, the J gene TRBJ2-7, with 9 bases that match TRBD1. There are 16 residues in the CDR3. Trimming at V came to 0 bases and at J to 2 bases, leaving 6 bases not matched to a gene. In germline, CDR1 is SGDLS, CDR2 YYNGEE. The chain's CDR3 is CASSVGGQGPPYEQYF. DNA for the CDR3: TGTGCCAGCAGCGTAGGAGGACAGGGGCCCCCCTACGAGCAGTACTTC.

This clonotype was observed many times. This chain connects TRBV6-5 to TRBJ2-7; perhaps D is TRBD1 or TRBD2 (5 bases each). Trimming shortened V by 0 bases and J by 3 bases, and 12 bases separated the two germline ends. The CDR3 runs 15 residues. CDR1 and CDR2 from the germline V gene are MNHEY and SVGAGI. The CDR3: CASSYSPGTGYEQYF. CDR3 nucleotide sequence: TGTGCCAGCAGTTACTCTCCAGGGACCGGCTACGAGCAGTACTTC.

This clonotype was observed many times. This chain connects TRBV6-2 or TRBV6-3 to TRBJ2-7; TRBD2 matches at 12 bases. The CDR3 length is 14 residues. Per the germline V gene, CDR1 is MNHEY and CDR2 is SVGEGT. The CDR3 loop is CATTSGGPTYEQYF. In DNA, the CDR3 is TGTGCGACGACTAGCGGGGGACCAACTTACGAGCAGTACTTC.

The table lists this clonotype with many counts. J is TRBJ2-7 and V is TRBV20-1; D unresolved. V was shortened by 1 base and J by 4 bases, with 17 bases between the two germline ends. CDR1 and CDR2 (germline): DFQATT, SNEGSKA (reference sequence). The CDR3 extends over 15 amino acids. This CDR3 reads CSARGFPGNAYEQYF. The CDR3 region has the DNA TGCAGTGCTAGAGGTTTCCCAGGAAATGCATACGAGCAGTACTTC.

At least ten counts were recorded for this clonotype. The rearrangement links TRBV29-1 to TRBJ1-2; D uncertain. Germline CDR1 reads SQVTM; CDR2 reads ANQGSEA. The germline V and J ends were trimmed by 3 bases and 6 bases, with 8 bases remaining between them. The CDR3 length is 11 residues. The CDR3 here is CSVETAHGYTF. CDR3 nucleotides: TGCAGCGTTGAGACGGCCCATGGCTACACCTTC.

Many counts were recorded for this clonotype. The CDR3 DNA is TGCAGTGCTAGAGATCCATTTAGGGGGACCTACAATGAGCAGTTCTTC. Translation: CSARDPFRGTYNEQFF. This chain links TRBV20-1 with TRBJ2-1, with a tentative D call TRBD1 (6 bases). Germline CDR1 reads DFQATT; CDR2 reads SNEGSKA (reference sequence). The CDR3 length is 16 residues. The V gene lost 0 bases and the J gene lost 2 bases, with 14 bases spanning the gap.

This clonotype was picked up many times. The J gene is TRBJ2-5, the V gene TRBV12-3 or TRBV12-4; D perhaps matches TRBD2 (6 bases). Trimming pared 0 bases from V and 0 bases from J, leaving 8 bases between. The CDR3 is 15 residues long. The CDR3 here is CASSLAWGDQETQYF. The CDR3 DNA follows: TGTGCCAGCAGTTTAGCTTGGGGGGACCAAGAGACCCAGTACTTC.

The rearrangement uses TRBV12-3 or TRBV12-4 and TRBJ1-1, with TRBD1 matching over 7 bases. This CDR3 region has 16 residues. Losses at the gene ends were 6 bases for V and 5 bases for J; bases not matched to a gene: 15. The CDR3 is CASSQRPPTGPTEAFF. CDR3 nucleotide sequence: TGTGCCAGCAGCCAACGCCCTCCGACAGGGCCGACTGAAGCTTTCTTT.

The table lists this clonotype with many counts. This chain connects TRBV5-1 to TRBJ2-1; TRBD2 matches at 11 bases. Germline V gives CDR1 SGHRS, CDR2 YFSETQ. The J segment lost 5 bases and the V segment lost 4 bases, leaving 5 bases of the junction unmatched. The CDR3 runs 15 residues. CDR3 in DNA: TGCGCCAGCAGCGGGGGACTAGCGGAAGACAATGAGCAGTTCTTC. Residues: CASSGGLAEDNEQFF.

This clonotype was counted at least ten times. This chain joins TRBV12-3 or TRBV12-4 and TRBJ2-7, with a possible D match to TRBD2 (6 bases). V was cut by 1 base and J by 2 bases, with 9 bases left in between. The CDR3 covers 14 residues. CDR3 in amino acids: CASSLVSGAYEQYF. CDR3 DNA sequence: TGTGCCAGCAGTTTAGTATCGGGGGCCTACGAGCAGTACTTC.

This clonotype has a count of ten or more. The chain has TRBV12-3 or TRBV12-4 and TRBJ2-2; TRBD1 might be the D (6 bases). V was cut by 11 bases and J by 6 bases, with 10 bases left in between. The CDR3 runs to 11 residues. The CDR3 DNA reads as TGTGCCGGCCGGACAGCCGGGGAGCTGTTTTTT. This codes for CAGRTAGELFF.

This clonotype was seen repeatedly, ten times or more. The CDR3 loop reads CASQGDGSGYTF. The CDR3 bases are TGTGCCAGCCAGGGGGACGGAAGTGGCTACACCTTC. The V call is TRBV6-5, the J call TRBJ1-2; 7 bases are a match to TRBD1. Germline V gene data show CDR1 as MNHEY and CDR2 as SVGAGI. The CDR3 totals 12 residues. J gave up 7 bases and V 8 bases, and 7 bases lay outside the gene matches.

In this sample, this clonotype turned up many times. V is TRBV2 and J is TRBJ1-1, with a weak D call TRBD1 (6 bases). CDR1 SNHLY and CDR2 FYNNEI come from the germline V gene. This CDR3 has 18 amino acids. V was pared by 5 bases and J by 0 bases, with 22 bases between. The CDR3 sequence is CASSFGTGQRYMNTEAFF. The CDR3 bases are TGTGCCAGCAGTTTCGGTACAGGGCAGCGGTATATGAACACTGAAGCTTTCTTT. Based on the CDR3 plus reference TRBV2 and TRBJ1-1, the full variable domain is EPEVTQTPSHQVTQMGQEVILRCVPISNHLYFYWYRQILGQKVEFLVSFYNNEISEKSEIFDDQFSVERPDGSNFTLKIRSTKLEDSAMYFCASSFGTGQRYMNTEAFFGQGTRLTVV.

This clonotype occurred many times. This sequence joins TRBV2 and TRBJ1-1, with D possibly matching TRBD1 (6 bases). The length of the CDR3 is 15 residues. Trimming removed 8 bases from V and 2 bases from J, with 18 bases in between. Germline CDR1 reads SNHLY; CDR2 reads FYNNEI. CDR3 DNA sequence: TGTGCCAGCTCCAGCGGGGTCAGGGGAAACACTGAAGCTTTCTTT. Translating it yields CASSSGVRGNTEAFF. Filled out from reference TRBV2 and TRBJ1-1, the complete variable domain reads EPEVTQTPSHQVTQMGQEVILRCVPISNHLYFYWYRQILGQKVEFLVSFYNNEISEKSEIFDDQFSVERPDGSNFTLKIRSTKLEDSAMYFCASSSGVRGNTEAFFGQGTRLTVV.

This clonotype has a count of ten or more. The chain combines TRBV12-3 or TRBV12-4 with TRBJ2-3, with D possibly TRBD2 on 6 matching bases. The V gene lost 11 bases and the J gene lost 0 bases, with 9 bases spanning the gap. The CDR3 covers 12 residues. CDR3 coding DNA: TGTGCCGGGGGGACTAGCACAGATACGCAGTATTTT. Its translation is CAGGTSTDTQYF.

This clonotype was counted ten times or more. The chain employs TRBV5-6 and TRBJ2-7; 7 bases map to TRBD1. The CDR3 totals 15 residues. Germline CDR1 SGHDT, CDR2 YYEEEE. With V trimmed by 4 bases and J by 6 bases, 13 bases remained unmatched. The CDR3 reads CASSAETGLLGEQYF. CDR3 nucleotides: TGTGCCAGCAGCGCCGAGACAGGGTTGTTGGGCGAGCAGTACTTC.

This clonotype was detected many times. The chain uses TRBV5-1 and TRBJ1-2, with D unresolved. Trimming stripped 7 bases from V and 3 bases from J, with 13 bases between. Germline CDR1 SGHRS, CDR2 YFSETQ. This CDR3 is built from 13 residues. CDR3 amino acids: CASGGGLDYGYTF. The CDR3 DNA follows: TGCGCCAGCGGCGGTGGTTTAGACTATGGCTACACCTTC.

This chain uses TRBV29-1 with TRBJ1-4; TRBD1 matches 7 bases. Unmatched junction bases numbered 8, after V lost 6 bases and J lost 7 bases. CDR3 length: 13 amino acids. The germline CDR1 and CDR2 sequences are SQVTM and ANQGSEA. CDR3 nucleotides: TGCAGCGTCCTACAGGGGAGGCGTGAAAAACTGTTTTTT. Amino acid sequence: CSVLQGRREKLFF.

This clonotype showed up many times. The chain carries TRBV5-1 and TRBJ2-2, with D possibly being TRBD1 (6 bases). The V gene lost 0 bases and the J gene lost 0 bases, with 12 bases spanning the gap. The germline V gene encodes CDR1 SGHRS and CDR2 YFSETQ. There are 17 residues in the CDR3. This CDR3 is CASSLVGQSANTGELFF. The DNA for the CDR3 is TGCGCCAGCAGCTTGGTAGGACAGAGTGCGAACACCGGGGAGCTGTTTTTT.

In its sample, this clonotype was seen many times. The V call is TRBV11-2, the J call TRBJ2-7, with 9 bases aligning to TRBD1. V was clipped by 4 bases and J by 5 bases; unmatched bases: 12. CDR3 length equals 16 residues. Germline assignment: CDR1 SGHAT and CDR2 FQNNGV. The CDR3 bases are TGTGCCAGCAGCTCATTCGGTGGGACAGGGAAAGACGAGCAGTACTTC. It codes for CASSSFGGTGKDEQYF.

This clonotype was seen repeatedly, ten times or more. The V and J genes are TRBV7-9 and TRBJ1-4, with TRBD1 matching over 9 bases. Germline loops: CDR1 SEHNR, CDR2 FQNEAQ (reference sequence). The V segment lost 2 bases and the J segment 2 bases; nucleotides outside the gene matches: 12. This CDR3 has 19 amino acids. The CDR3 is CASSLKPGTGYRTNEKLFF. Here the CDR3 DNA reads TGTGCCAGCAGCTTAAAACCTGGGACAGGGTATCGCACTAATGAAAAACTGTTTTTT. Combining the CDR3 with reference TRBV7-9 and TRBJ1-4 gives the whole variable domain DTGVSQNPRHKITKRGQNVTFRCDPISEHNRLYWYRQTLGQGPEFLTYFQNEAQLEKSRLLSDRFSAERPKGSFSTLEIQRTEQGDSAMYLCASSLKPGTGYRTNEKLFFGSGTQLSVL.

This clonotype has a count of ten or more. The chain combines TRBV5-1 with TRBJ2-4; 7 nucleotides agree with TRBD2. V shed 5 bases, J shed 0 bases, and the junction held 2 bases outside the gene matches. The CDR3 is 14 amino acids. Germline CDR1 SGHRS, CDR2 YFSETQ. The CDR3 region is CASRGEGAKNIQYF. The CDR3 DNA reads as TGCGCCAGCAGGGGGGAGGGAGCCAAAAACATTCAGTACTTC.

At least ten counts were recorded for this clonotype. The chain carries TRBV5-1 and TRBJ1-2; D gene unclear. V was trimmed by 4 bases and J by 4 bases, leaving 14 bases between them. Germline CDR1 and CDR2: SGHRS and YFSETQ. The CDR3 spans 14 residues. The CDR3: CASSPPGMIYGYTF. In nucleotides, the CDR3 is TGCGCCAGCAGCCCGCCGGGTATGATCTATGGCTACACCTTC.

This clonotype was recorded at least ten times. This chain joins TRBV9 and TRBJ1-2, with no clear D. Deletions cut 6 bases from V and 4 bases from J, with 25 bases between. Germline assignment: CDR1 SGDLS and CDR2 YYNGEE. This CDR3 contains 17 residues. CDR3 sequence reads: CASKRSVNGVGTYGYTF. CDR3 nucleotides: TGTGCCAGCAAACGGTCGGTTAATGGTGTAGGAACCTATGGCTACACCTTC.